A single sample gave rise to the 2 T cell receptor beta chains below, sequenced in a study of blood T cell repertoires in COVID-19. Profiling relied on immunoSEQ multiplex PCR, and the TCRdb table lists in-frame clones only, not all of them. The sample shows around 250,000 clones, roughly nine tenths of them seen only once. Sequenced sample: peripheral blood. The source of these receptors is a woman aged 40-49 years who had recovered from COVID-19.

There are a few counts of this clone. CDR3 amino acids: CASNYGSNYGYTF. The CDR3 bases are TGTGCCTCGAACTACGGATCTAACTATGGCTACACCTTC. The V and J genes are TRBV30 and TRBJ1-2; D is uncertain. The CDR3 contains 13 residues. Trimming stripped 7 bases from V and 0 bases from J, with 12 bases between. The germline gives CDR1 GTSNPN, CDR2 SVGIG (reference sequence).

The V call is TRBV5-1, the J call TRBJ2-7, with D maybe TRBD1 (6 bases). CDR1 is SGHRS, CDR2 YFSETQ, per germline. The CDR3 runs 14 residues. The V gene lost 1 base and the J gene lost 3 bases, with 11 bases spanning the gap. DNA of the CDR3: TGCGCCAGCAGCTTGACAGGGTCCATCTACGAGCAGTACTTC. It translates to CASSLTGSIYEQYF.